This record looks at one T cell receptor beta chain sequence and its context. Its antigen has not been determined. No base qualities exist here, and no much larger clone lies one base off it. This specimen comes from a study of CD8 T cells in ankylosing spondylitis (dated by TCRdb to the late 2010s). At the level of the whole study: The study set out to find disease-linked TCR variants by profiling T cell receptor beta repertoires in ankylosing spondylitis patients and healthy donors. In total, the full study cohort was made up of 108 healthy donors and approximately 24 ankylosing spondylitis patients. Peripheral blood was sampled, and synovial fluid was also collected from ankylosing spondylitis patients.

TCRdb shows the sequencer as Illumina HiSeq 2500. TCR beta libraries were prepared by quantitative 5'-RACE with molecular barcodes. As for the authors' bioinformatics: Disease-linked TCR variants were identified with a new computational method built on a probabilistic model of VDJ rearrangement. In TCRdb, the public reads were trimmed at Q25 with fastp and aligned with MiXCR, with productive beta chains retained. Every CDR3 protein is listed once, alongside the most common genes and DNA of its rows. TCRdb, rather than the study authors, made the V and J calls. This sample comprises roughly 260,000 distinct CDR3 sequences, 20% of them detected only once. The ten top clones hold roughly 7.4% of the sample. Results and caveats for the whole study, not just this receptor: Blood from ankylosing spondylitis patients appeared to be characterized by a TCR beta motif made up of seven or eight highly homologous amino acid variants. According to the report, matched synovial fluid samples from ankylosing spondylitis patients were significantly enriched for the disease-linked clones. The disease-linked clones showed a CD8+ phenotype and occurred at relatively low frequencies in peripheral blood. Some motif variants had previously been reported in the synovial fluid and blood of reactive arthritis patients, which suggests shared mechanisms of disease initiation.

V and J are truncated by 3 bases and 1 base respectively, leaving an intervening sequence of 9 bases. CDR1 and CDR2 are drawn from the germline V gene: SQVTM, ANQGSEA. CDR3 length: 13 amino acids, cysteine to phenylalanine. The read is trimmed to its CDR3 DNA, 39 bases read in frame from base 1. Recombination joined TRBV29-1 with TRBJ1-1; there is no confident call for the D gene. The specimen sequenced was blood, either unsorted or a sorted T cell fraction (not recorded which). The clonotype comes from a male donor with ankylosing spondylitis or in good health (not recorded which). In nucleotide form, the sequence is TGCAGCGTTGAGGGTCACACGAACACTGAAGCTTTCTTT. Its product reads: CSVEGHTNTEAFF.